Given below is one TCR beta chain in context. Its antigen is as yet unknown. This CDR3 comprises 13 residues. The trim removed 4 bases at V and 6 bases at J, leaving 3 bases unmatched. Germline V gene sequence: CDR1 MNHNS, CDR2 SASEGT. The entry originates in a study of cytomegalovirus exposure and HLA in healthy donors. General study findings and limits: Presence/absence analyses treated sequencing depth as roughly uniform across donors. Per a later analysis, HLA-associated TCR beta chains showed more clonal expansion than other, equally common TCR beta chains.

Healthy donors of bone marrow made up the group. Amplification used 60 Vbeta primers and 13 Jbeta primers. Method: immunoSEQ multiplex PCR; TCRdb's copy keeps in-frame clones and lacks some. Of around 180,000 clones in the sample, 85% are singletons; the top ten hold 1%. The source material was PBMCs. This TCR came from a boy between 2 and 10 years old in good health and CMV-seronegative. The chain joins TRBV6-1 to TRBJ2-1; 7 bases align to TRBD1. In DNA form, the CDR3 reads TGTGCCAGCAGTGGACAGGGTACCAATGAGCAGTTCTTC. It yields the protein CASSGQGTNEQFF.